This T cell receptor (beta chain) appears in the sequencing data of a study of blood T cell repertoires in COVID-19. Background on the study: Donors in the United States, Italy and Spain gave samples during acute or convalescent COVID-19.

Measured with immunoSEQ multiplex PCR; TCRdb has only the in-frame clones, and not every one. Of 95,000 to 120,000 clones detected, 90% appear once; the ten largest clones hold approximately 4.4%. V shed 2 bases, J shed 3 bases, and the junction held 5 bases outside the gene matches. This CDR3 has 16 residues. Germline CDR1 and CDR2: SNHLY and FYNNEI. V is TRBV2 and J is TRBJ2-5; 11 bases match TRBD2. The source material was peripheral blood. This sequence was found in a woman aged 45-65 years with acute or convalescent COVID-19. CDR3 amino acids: CASSEMGLAVKETQYF. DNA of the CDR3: TGTGCCAGCAGTGAAATGGGACTAGCGGTTAAAGAGACCCAGTACTTC. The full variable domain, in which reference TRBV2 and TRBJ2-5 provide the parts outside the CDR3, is EPEVTQTPSHQVTQMGQEVILRCVPISNHLYFYWYRQILGQKVEFLVSFYNNEISEKSEIFDDQFSVERPDGSNFTLKIRSTKLEDSAMYFCASSEMGLAVKETQYFGPGTRLLVL.